This entry lists 19 T cell receptor beta chains sequenced from one sample in a study of T cells in Graves' hyperthyroidism and ophthalmopathy. TCR beta CDR3 regions were amplified from RNA. The HTBI primer set served for first-round RT-PCR of the TCR CDR3. One entry per CDR3 protein, called by TCRdb with MiXCR from the multiplex PCR reads. The sample includes some 740,000 distinct CDR3 sequences, 14% of them seen just once. Sequences were obtained from blood. These receptors all come from a woman under 30 with Graves' hyperthyroidism.

CDR3 sequence (DNA): TGCGCCAGCAGCCACCCGAGGGGGACACAGAACACCGGGGAGCTGTTTTTT. Protein sequence: CASSHPRGTQNTGELFF. The chain is built from TRBV4-1 and TRBJ2-2, with D tentatively TRBD1 (6 bases). Germline V gene data show CDR1 as MGHRA and CDR2 as YSYEKL. V lost 3 bases, J lost 1 base, and 15 bases lay in between. The CDR3 has 17 residues.

This clonotype was observed many times. The rearrangement joins TRBV2 to TRBJ1-5; D possibly corresponds to TRBD1 (6 bases). Looked up from germline, CDR1 is SNHLY and CDR2 is FYNNEI. The CDR3 covers 16 residues. V was trimmed by 6 bases and J by 2 bases, leaving 17 bases between them. This chain's CDR3 is CASREGGAGGNQPQHF. The CDR3 DNA follows: TGTGCCAGCAGGGAGGGGGGGGCCGGGGGCAATCAGCCCCAGCATTTT. Supplemented by reference TRBV2 and TRBJ1-5, the full variable domain reads EPEVTQTPSHQVTQMGQEVILRCVPISNHLYFYWYRQILGQKVEFLVSFYNNEISEKSEIFDDQFSVERPDGSNFTLKIRSTKLEDSAMYFCASREGGAGGNQPQHFGDGTRLSIL.

The V and J genes are TRBV7-3 and TRBJ2-1; 9 bases map to TRBD2. V gave up 4 bases and J gave up 3 bases; unmatched junction bases: 7. This CDR3 is 16 amino acids long. Germline V CDR1 and CDR2: SGHTA, FQGTGA. The DNA for the CDR3 is TGTGCCAGCAGCTCCTACGTAGCGGGAGACTACAATGAGCAGTTCTTC. This gives the protein CASSSYVAGDYNEQFF.

This clonotype was seen ten or more times. The V call is TRBV2, the J call TRBJ2-5; a weak D match, TRBD1 (5 bases). There are 16 residues in the CDR3. CDR1 is SNHLY and CDR2 is FYNNEI in the germline V gene. V lost 1 base and J lost 4, with 16 bases in between. CDR3 amino acids: CASSEDTGLGGETQYF. In nucleotides, the CDR3 is TGTGCCAGCAGTGAAGACACAGGCTTGGGTGGAGAGACCCAGTACTTC.

V and J are TRBV11-3 and TRBJ2-3; TRBD1 agrees at 7 bases. J gave up 6 bases and V 4 bases, and 4 bases lay outside the gene matches. CDR1 is SGHNT, CDR2 YENEEA, per germline. The CDR3 length is 13 residues. The CDR3 is CASSSMTGDTQYF. The CDR3 DNA reads TGTGCCAGCAGCTCAATGACAGGGGATACGCAGTATTTT.

This chain links TRBV6-2 or TRBV6-3 with TRBJ2-7; D ambiguous. V lost 4 bases, J lost 2 bases, and 18 bases lay in between. The CDR3 loop spans 16 amino acids. Per germline, CDR1 MNHEY and CDR2 SVGEGT. The CDR3 coding sequence is TGTGCCAGCAGTTTTGATCGCTTCTCGGCGACCTACGAGCAGTACTTC. This translates into CASSFDRFSATYEQYF.

As regards this clonotype: It may be a read error: a sequence one base away is much more abundant. The chain recombines TRBV7-9 with TRBJ1-2; D ambiguous. Germline CDR1 is SEHNR and CDR2 is FQNEAQ (reference sequence). This CDR3 region has 15 residues. V shed 3 bases and J shed 5 bases, with 16 bases lying between them. The CDR3 reads CASSLGSNIIYGYTF. CDR3 DNA sequence: TGTGCCAGCAGCTTGGGATCTAACATTATTTATGGCTACACCTTC.

This chain joins TRBV7-6 and TRBJ2-1; 15 nucleotides agree with TRBD2. CDR3 length equals 19 residues. V lost 5 bases and J lost 0; bases outside the gene matches: 8. Germline loops: CDR1 SGHVS, CDR2 FNYEAQ. The CDR3 DNA sequence: TGTGCCAGCAGCCCGGGGACTAGCGGGAGGAGGGGCTCCTACAATGAGCAGTTCTTC. This translates into CASSPGTSGRRGSYNEQFF.

Remarks on this clonotype: A much larger clone lies one base from this, so it may be a read error. The rearrangement uses TRBV5-5 and TRBJ2-5; 7 positions agree with TRBD2. This CDR3 region has 17 residues. The germline gives CDR1 SGHKS, CDR2 YYEKEE (reference sequence). CDR3 sequence: CASSKFISGGLQEIQYF. DNA for the CDR3: TGTGCCAGCAGCAAGTTCATTTCGGGAGGACTACAAGAGATCCAGTACTTC.

There are many counts of this clonotype. V usage is TRBV12-3 or TRBV12-4 and J usage is TRBJ2-3; 10 bases line up with TRBD1. V shed 5 bases and J 3 bases; nucleotides not matched to a gene: 17. The CDR3 is made up of 19 amino acids. The CDR3 coding sequence is TGTGCCAGCAGTCGCCAGTGGAGGGGACAGGGGCTGGGGACAGATACGCAGTATTTT. It yields the protein CASSRQWRGQGLGTDTQYF.

The chain couples TRBV13 to TRBJ2-7, with TRBD2 matching 13 bases. V lost 4 bases, J lost 5 bases, and 8 bases stayed unmatched. CDR1 and CDR2 (germline): PRHDT, FYEKMQ (reference sequence). The CDR3 loop spans 16 amino acids. CDR3 in amino acids: CASSSWGLAGRNEQYF. DNA for the CDR3: TGTGCCAGCAGCTCGTGGGGACTAGCGGGACGAAACGAGCAGTACTTC.

J is TRBJ1-1 and V is TRBV9; D ambiguous. The CDR3 covers 14 residues. Per the germline V gene, CDR1 is SGDLS and CDR2 is YYNGEE. V was shortened by 4 bases and J by 2 bases, with 12 bases between the two germline ends. CDR3 coding DNA: TGTGCCAGCAGCCACGACATTCGTAACACTGAAGCTTTCTTT. It translates to CASSHDIRNTEAFF.

This clonotype showed up many times. This chain joins TRBV12-3 or TRBV12-4 and TRBJ1-6; D unresolved. Trimming shortened V by 6 bases and J by 8 bases, and 17 bases separated the two germline ends. The CDR3 contains 15 residues. CDR3 region: CASSIRSRGHSPLHF. The CDR3 nucleotides read TGTGCCAGCAGCATAAGGTCCAGAGGCCATTCACCCCTCCACTTT.

This clonotype came up many times. The chain is built from TRBV3-1 and TRBJ2-7; D perhaps matches TRBD2 (6 bases). Trimming removed 4 bases from V and 2 bases from J, with 21 bases in between. Germline assignment: CDR1 LGHDT and CDR2 YNNKEL (reference sequence). This CDR3 is built from 17 residues. CDR3 residues: CASSPRAVPGLAYEQYF. Written as DNA, the CDR3 is TGTGCCAGCAGCCCCCGGGCTGTCCCGGGACTTGCCTACGAGCAGTACTTC.

With respect to this clonotype: This may stem from a read error, because a much larger clone lies one nucleotide away. This chain links TRBV19 with TRBJ2-6, with D maybe TRBD1 (6 bases). Germline lookup yields CDR1 LNHDA and CDR2 SQIVND (reference sequence). The length of the CDR3 is 17 residues. The CDR3 loop is CASSIDIGVAGANALTF. DNA of the CDR3: TGTGCCAGTAGTATAGATATCGGAGTAGCAGGGGCCAACGCCCTGACTTTC. Based on the CDR3 plus reference TRBV19 and TRBJ2-6, the full variable domain is DGGITQSPKYLFRKEGQNVTLSCEQNLNHDAMYWYRQDPGQGLRLIYYSQIVNDFQKGDIAEGYSVSREKKESFPLTVTSAQKNPTAFYLCASSIDIGVAGANALTFGAGSRLTVL.

This clonotype was detected ten times or more. This chain uses TRBV27 with TRBJ1-1; D is perhaps TRBD1 (5 bases). This CDR3 comprises 13 residues. CDR1 and CDR2 from the germline V gene are MNHEY and SMNVEV (reference sequence). V lost 4 bases and J lost 1, with 7 bases in between. The CDR3 loop is CASSWGENTEAFF. In DNA, the CDR3 is TGTGCCAGCAGTTGGGGGGAGAACACTGAAGCTTTCTTT.

As for this clonotype: Since no conserved phenylalanine or tryptophan closes the CDR3, a read error is the likely cause. The rearrangement links TRBV19 to TRBJ2-7; 8 nucleotides match TRBD2. With V trimmed by 3 bases and J by 3 bases, 7 bases remained unmatched. This CDR3 contains 15 residues. Looked up from germline, CDR1 is LNHDA and CDR2 is SQIVND (reference sequence). DNA for the CDR3: TGTGCCAGTAGTATCCCGGGACTAGGACTCTACGAGCAGTACCTC. Residues: CASSIPGLGLYEQYL.

This clonotype was found many times. V and J are TRBV14 and TRBJ2-1; D unclear. Germline V gene sequence: CDR1 SGHDN, CDR2 FVKESK. The CDR3 totals 14 residues. With 3 bases removed from V and 5 bases from J, the gap between germline ends came to 11 bases. For the CDR3, the DNA is TGTGCCAGCAGCCAGCGAATCTCAAACAATGAGCAGTTCTTC. This sequence encodes CASSQRISNNEQFF.

The rearrangement joins TRBV14 to TRBJ2-7, with D possibly called TRBD1 or TRBD2 (5 bases each). The length of the CDR3 is 13 residues. V lost 3 bases, J lost 6 bases, and 12 bases lay in between. From germline, CDR1 is SGHDN and CDR2 FVKESK. CDR3 in amino acids: CASSQGVWGEQYF. The CDR3 DNA reads as TGTGCCAGCAGCCAGGGGGTCTGGGGCGAGCAGTACTTC.